This entry is about one T cell receptor (beta chain). The specificity of this receptor is unknown. No qualities accompany the bases; no much larger clone lies one base away. The entry originates in a study of cytomegalovirus exposure and HLA in healthy donors listed by TCRdb under 2017. Some background on the complete study: An earlier analysis of several hundred of the donors reported approximately 260 Gb of sequence data and 117 million unique TCR beta sequences obtained from 180 million or so T cells. The number of typed donors differed by locus: 629-630 for A, B, C, DRB1 and DQB1; 500 to 550 for DQA1; around 580 for DPA1; and around 490 for DPB1. An earlier analysis of a few hundred of the donors applied high-throughput TCR beta sequencing to assess whether each TCR beta V gene segment acted as functional or pseudogenic. The later analysis used no new phenotypic data to find candidate immune exposures, relying instead on TCR beta sequences and their occurrence across donors. A later analysis re-analyzed previously published TCR beta repertoires from about 730 donors and added high-resolution HLA genotyping to study TCR occurrence patterns. HLA typing included class I and class II loci at four-digit resolution. The study combined high-throughput TCR immunosequencing, statistical association of individual TCRs with disease status, and machine learning to predict cytomegalovirus infection status. Among the roughly 400 genotyped donors, approximately 76% belonged to the genetic ancestry cluster associated with self-reported Caucasian donors. Genome-wide SNP genotypes for about 55% of the roughly 670 donors were used in a later genetic analysis, which treated that subset as a discovery cohort. The study aimed to test whether signatures of past pathogen exposure could be identified by cataloging public T cell receptors. Because of strong linkage in the cohort, a few DR-DQ haplotypes were treated as single units for association and clustering. Around 330 gigabases of sequencing data and around 88 million unique TCR sequences made up an early release that covered 500 to 650 HLA-typed donors. The study profiled the T cell repertoires of under 850 subjects by immunosequencing and related them to cytomegalovirus serostatus. A separate validation cohort of approximately 130 different subjects was used in addition to the 666-subject first cohort. Every repertoire in the discovery cohort had been generated on one and the same sequencing platform. Donor age, sex, ethnicity and CMV serostatus were compiled together with the repertoire data. Among around 400 genotyped donors of the cohort, an average of approximately 200,000 unique TCR beta nucleotide sequences was sequenced per donor, of which about 19% were non-productive. The research as a whole found: A later genetic analysis associated a missense DCLRE1C variant with V-gene and J-gene trimming of TCR beta chains, and an independent cohort replicated the association. While some public TCRs were present in many individuals, most TCR sequences turned up only very rarely across donors. A cluster of highly shared sequence variants was judged likely to represent a technical artifact of the sequencing pipeline. When HLA alleles, especially DR and DQ, strongly co-occurred, TCR associations were difficult to assign to individual alleles. According to a later analysis, parvovirus B19, influenza, CMV and Epstein-Barr virus appeared linked to several top co-occurrence clusters. A later analysis found that TCR association rates varied across HLA loci, with DRB1 alleles showing the most associated TCRs and HLA-C alleles the fewest. Seventeen rarely observed V segments, including chromosome 9 orphons, were excluded from the earlier analysis of a few hundred of the donors because counts were too low. A later analysis associated 16,951 TCR beta sequences with specific HLA alleles at a false discovery rate of 0.05. A further reported finding was that TCR beta sequences accurately predicted the HLA-A and HLA-B alleles for most subjects in the first cohort. An earlier analysis of 450 to 750 of the donors showed that most TCR beta V segments appeared in productive rearrangements either about 87% or about 30% of the time, which broadly matched IMGT annotations. A few of the identified cytomegalovirus-associated TCR beta chains were confirmed in vitro to be specific for cytomegalovirus antigens. Because the 87-base-pair reads could not distinguish some IMGT-functional V segments, including TRBV6-2 and TRBV6-3, those segments were excluded. The study listed 150 to 200 TCR beta chains as associated with cytomegalovirus. A later genetic analysis reported fewer N-insertions in productive TCRs among donors in an Asian-associated ancestry cluster than the roughly 620-donor mean. In a later analysis, HLA-associated TCR beta chains showed more clonal expansion and lower generation probabilities than non-associated chains that were equally common. This cohort had only TCR beta chains sequenced, and the lack of alpha or paired-chain data limited which features could be detected. The classifier was reported to diagnose cytomegalovirus status with high specificity and sensitivity in both the original cohort and the validation cohort. Linkage disequilibrium might explain the correlated functional status among segregating V segments, but an unknown experimental factor could not be ruled out. In a later analysis, most CMV-associated TCR beta chains were found to appear HLA-restricted, with HLA associations seemingly driven largely by CMV exposure. The authors suggested that the approach could potentially be generalized to other disease states and immunological phenotypes. The only immune exposure information available for the cohort was CMV serostatus. HLA typing was unavailable for some donors at each locus, so association tests used only the typed subset. Sequencing depth was assumed to be roughly uniform across donors in the presence/absence analyses, though that assumption may not hold.

Library prep was done by the immunoSEQ multiplex PCR assay. For the multiplex PCR, a mixture combining 60 forward primers for TCR Vbeta segments and 13 reverse primers for TCR Jbeta segments was used. The CDR3 region of rearranged TCR beta genes was amplified from genomic DNA with a multiplex PCR assay. The Illumina HiSeq System was used to sequence the amplified TCR beta libraries as 87-base-pair reads. The study's processing was this. Across the 600 to 700 repertoires, a later analysis counted roughly 84 million unique TCR beta chains, around 11 million of which were shared by at least two donors. To remove PCR and sequencing errors, raw reads were error-corrected and collapsed into unique sequences using a nearest-neighbor algorithm that merged closely related sequences. CDR3 sequences were aligned to IMGT reference sequences to assign V, D and J gene segments. For a sequence to be retained, a match of at least six nucleotides to both a V gene segment and a J gene segment was required. A rearrangement counted as productive if the CDR3 had no stop codons and remained in frame with V and J, and every other rearrangement counted as non-productive. CDR3 was defined by IMGT convention, running from the second conserved V-encoded cysteine to the conserved J-encoded phenylalanine. The earlier analysis of about 640 of the donors excluded any sequence lacking an unambiguous match to a single V gene segment. In an earlier analysis of several hundred of the donors, V segments were called functional above 56.7% productive rearrangements and were called segregating when the between-donor standard deviation exceeded 5%. To diagnose cytomegalovirus status from the catalog of TCR beta chain sequences, a statistical classification framework was built. In a later analysis, TCR nucleotide sequences were compared against IMGT/GENE-DB human TR gene sequences so that V and J genes could be assigned. Using the TCRdist pipeline, a later analysis assigned CDR3 sequences along with most-parsimonious VDJ recombination scenarios. In a later analysis, every TCR beta chain was defined by the combination of its CDR3 amino acid sequence and its V-gene family, and reads without a unique V-gene family were dropped. In a later analysis, 450 to 600 highly shared, low-generation-probability nucleotide sequences were removed to address suspected cross-contamination and a sequencing artifact. In a later analysis, a clonal expansion index for each public chain was calculated from normalized within-repertoire ranks of inferred template counts. In a later analysis, generation probabilities were computed using a VDJ recombination model fitted to out-of-frame rearrangements, and the results were checked against IGoR. In a later analysis, hypergeometric tests were used to score TCR-TCR, TCR-HLA and TCR-CMV co-occurrence, with a repertoire-size bias correction applied to TCR pairs. False discovery rates were estimated in a later analysis by permuting HLA or CMV assignments 20 times. In a later analysis, co-occurring TCRs were grouped using DBSCAN, and TCRdist sequence similarity was added for clustering within HLA-allele-positive subsets. For co-occurrence clustering, repertoires with fewer than 30,000 or more than 120,000 public chains were excluded, along with five repertoires with anomalous nucleotide sharing. This is the immuneACCESS table as TCRdb keeps it, with only in-frame sequences that have V and J called. A part of the clones is gone; compared with another copy, unresolved V genes explain less than half, and the rest is unexplained. V, J and clone size reflect that table, while D and trimming were determined from the DNA. Present in this sample are 150,000 to 200,000 clones, approximately 78% of which were seen just once. Roughly 7.7% of the sample goes to the ten largest clones.

The cohort comprised some 730 healthy bone marrow donors. At the time of sampling, every cohort member was nominally healthy, though immune exposures that went unrecorded were likely present. The donor was CMV seropositive and was included in the group of 289 seropositive cohort members. Every donor gave a peripheral blood sample, and the peripheral blood mononuclear cells from that sample were used for TCR beta sequencing. The Qiagen DNeasy Blood Extraction Kit was used to extract genomic DNA from the blood cell samples. CDR1 and CDR2 are read off the germline V gene as SGHVS and FQNEAQ. The CDR3 spans 16 residues, from the cysteine through the phenylalanine. Only CDR3 DNA remains: 48 bases, in frame from the first base. Compared with germline, V lacks 1 base and J lacks 4 bases; bases without a gene match: 9.

The specimen was PBMCs. Rearrangement joined TRBV7-8 to TRBJ2-5; TRBD1 lines up with 7 middle nucleotides. This receptor was identified in a woman in her 30s in good health and CMV-seropositive. The CDR3 region: CASSLGTGGGGETQYF. The nucleotide sequence is given as TGTGCCAGCAGCTTAGGGACAGGTGGGGGCGGAGAGACCCAGTACTTC.